This T cell receptor beta chain was recorded in a study of T cell clusters in autoimmune cytopenias. The CDR3 sequence is 13 residues long. The germline gives CDR1 MNHEY, CDR2 SVGAGI. TRB amplification used 250 ng of peripheral blood genomic DNA. General study results and limits: Primary autoimmune cytopenia patients seemingly lacked the physiological T cell clusters found in healthy donors.

Judged by frequency, this clonotype is medium-sized. As yet, its antigen is unknown. One tube held mixed TRB-A and TRB-B primer pools for touch-down PCR. From its re-call of the multiplex PCR reads, TCRdb lists each CDR3 protein once, without DNA. The sample data list some 5,700 distinct CDR3 sequences. The same specimen was also included in a second study, on T cell repertoires in aging, cancer and after chemotherapy. As that report states: Rebound thymic output was suggested by rising median generation probability during chemotherapy in each cancer cohort. No conclusions about immunological memory after chemotherapy can be drawn from the repertoire data.

The rearrangement uses TRBV6-5 and TRBJ1-2; the TCRdb D gene call, TRBD1, has no DNA to confirm it. Sequencing was performed on peripheral blood. The sequence derives from a human donor in good health. CDR3 amino acids: CASSYGGGYGYTF.